This TCR beta chain appears in the sequencing data of a study of blood T cell repertoires in COVID-19. About the research overall: The United States, Italy and Spain were the sources of the acute and convalescent COVID-19 samples.

The CDR3 contains 15 residues. Per germline, CDR1 LGHDT and CDR2 YNNKEL (reference sequence). Trimming took off 4 bases at V and 2 bases at J, with 12 bases between the two ends. Repertoires were generated with immunoSEQ multiplex PCR, while TCRdb's copy carries only in-frame clones and drops some. The sample lists about 190,000 clones, around 90% occurring once. The receptor comes from a man aged 45-65 years with acute or convalescent COVID-19. Sequenced sample: peripheral blood. The chain links TRBV3-1 (or the pseudogene TRBV3-2) to TRBJ1-5, with unresolved D. The CDR3 loop is CASSPQDGGNQPQHF. The CDR3 coding sequence is TGTGCCAGCAGCCCTCAGGACGGGGGCAATCAGCCCCAGCATTTT.